Only a few counts were recorded for the clone carrying this TCR beta chain. Antigen unknown. The method for making cDNA was 5'RACE, and it used 10-nucleotide random UMIs. Using its own MiXCR run on the 5' RACE reads, TCRdb lists one record per CDR3 protein. This table has about 55,000 distinct CDR3 sequences, less than 4.5% appearing once. In germline, CDR1 is LNHDA, CDR2 SQIVND (reference sequence). The CDR3 is made up of 14 amino acids. Trimming cost V 5 bases and J 9 bases; bases outside gene matches: 10. The data stem from a study of neurological immune-mediated disorders. Study background: The roughly 35 patients with multiple sclerosis comprised about 30 relapsing-remitting cases and 3 secondary progressive cases.

Study-wide findings and caveats: Neither clinical nor MRI features were associated with the multiple sclerosis repertoire cluster.

Sequencing was performed on PBMCs. This rearrangement joins TRBV19 to TRBJ2-1, with 7 bases aligning to TRBD1. The receptor comes from a man aged 25 to 40 with multiple sclerosis. The DNA of the CDR3 is TGTGCCAGTAGTTCCGGGACAGCTCTAAGTGAGCAGTTCTTC. Encoded protein: CASSSGTALSEQFF.